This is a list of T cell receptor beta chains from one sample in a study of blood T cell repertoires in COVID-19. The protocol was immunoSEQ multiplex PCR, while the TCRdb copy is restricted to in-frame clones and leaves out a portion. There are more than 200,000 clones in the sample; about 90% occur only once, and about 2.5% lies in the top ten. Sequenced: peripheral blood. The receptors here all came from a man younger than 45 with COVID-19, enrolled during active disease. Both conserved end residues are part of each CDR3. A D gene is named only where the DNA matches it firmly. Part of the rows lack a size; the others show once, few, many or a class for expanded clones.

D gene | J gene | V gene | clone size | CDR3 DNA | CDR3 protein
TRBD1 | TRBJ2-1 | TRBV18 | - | TGTGCCAGCTCACCTGACAGGGATGAGCAGTTCTTC | CASSPDRDEQFF
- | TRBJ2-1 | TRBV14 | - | TGTGCCAGCAGCCGTGAGCTTTTACCGGATGAGCAGTTCTTC | CASSRELLPDEQFF
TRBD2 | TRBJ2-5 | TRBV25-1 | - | TGTGCCAGCAGTGAATTGGGACTAGCGAATGGCTTTGTAGAGACCCAGTACTTC | CASSELGLANGFVETQYF
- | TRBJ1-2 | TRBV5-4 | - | TGTGCCAGCAGCTTGGACTCCCTCTATGGCTACACCTTC | CASSLDSLYGYTF
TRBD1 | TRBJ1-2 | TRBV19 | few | TGTGCCAGTAGGACCGGGACAGGGGGTCATTATGGCTACACCTTC | CASRTGTGGHYGYTF
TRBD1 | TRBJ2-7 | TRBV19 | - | TGTGCCAGTAGTATATCCGGGACAGGGGATACCTACGAGCAGTACTTC | CASSISGTGDTYEQYF
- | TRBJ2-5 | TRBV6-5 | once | TGTGCCAGCAGTTACTCCGGGACAAACCAAGAGACCCAGTACTTC | CASSYSGTNQETQYF
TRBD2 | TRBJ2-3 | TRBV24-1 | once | TGTGCCACCAGTGATTCATCCGGGACTAGGTCCCCAGATACGCAGTATTTT | CATSDSSGTRSPDTQYF
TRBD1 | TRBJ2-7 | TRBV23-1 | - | TGCGCCAGCAGTCACCCCTCGACAGGGGACTCCTACGAGCAGTACTTC | CASSHPSTGDSYEQYF
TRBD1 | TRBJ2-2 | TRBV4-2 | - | TGTGCCAGCAGCTTCCGGGACAGGGGTAATACCGGGGAGCTGTTTTTT | CASSFRDRGNTGELFF
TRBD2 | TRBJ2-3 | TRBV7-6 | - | TGTGCCAGCAGCTTATCCGGACTAGCGTTCACAGATACGCAGTATTTT | CASSLSGLAFTDTQYF
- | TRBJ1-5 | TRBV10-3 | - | TGTGCCATCAGTGAGACAGGGTTAGGGGTAAATACTCAGCCCCAGCATTTT | CAISETGLGVNTQPQHF
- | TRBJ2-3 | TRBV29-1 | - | TGCAGCGCGGTGGCCGTGGGGGGACAGCACACAGATACGCAGTATTTT | CSAVAVGGQHTDTQYF
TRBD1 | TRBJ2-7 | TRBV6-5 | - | TGTGCCAGCAGTTCCCTGGGACAGGCTTACGAGCAGTACTTC | CASSSLGQAYEQYF
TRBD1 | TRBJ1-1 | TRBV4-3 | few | TGCGCCAGCAGCCAAGAGCCCCAGGGGGCAAACACTGAAGCTTTCTTT | CASSQEPQGANTEAFF
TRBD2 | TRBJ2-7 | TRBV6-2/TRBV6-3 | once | TGTGCCAGCAGTTACCAGAGCGGGAGCAACTTATTATCCTCCTACGAGCAGTACTTC | CASSYQSGSNLLSSYEQYF
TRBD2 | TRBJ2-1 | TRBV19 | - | TGTGCCAGTAGTTTGGTACTAGCGGTACCTAATGAGCAGTTCTTC | CASSLVLAVPNEQFF
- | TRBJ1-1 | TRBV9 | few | TGTGCCAGCAGCCCCCTCGGCCGTGGGAGGGAGGTCGCTTTCTTT | CASSPLGRGREVAFF
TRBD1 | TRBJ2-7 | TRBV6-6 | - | TGTGCCAGCAGCCGAAGGGACAGGCCCTTCTCCTACGAGCAGTACTTC | CASSRRDRPFSYEQYF
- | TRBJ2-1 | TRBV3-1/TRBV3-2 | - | TGTGCCAGCAGCCAAGGTCCGGGAGAGTCCAATGAGCAGTTCTTC | CASSQGPGESNEQFF
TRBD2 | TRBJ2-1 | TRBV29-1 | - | TGCAGCGTTCTGACTAGCGGGAGCTACAATGAGCAGTTCTTC | CSVLTSGSYNEQFF
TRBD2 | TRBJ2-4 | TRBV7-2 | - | TGTGCCAGCAGCCCGTGGACTAGCACAGCCAAAAACATTCAGTACTTC | CASSPWTSTAKNIQYF
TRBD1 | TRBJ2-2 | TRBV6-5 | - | TGTGCCAGCAGTTCGGGACAGGGGCACACCGGGGAGCTGTTTTTT | CASSSGQGHTGELFF
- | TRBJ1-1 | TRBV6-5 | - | TGTGCCAGCACCTTGACATGGAACACTGAAGCTTTCTTT | CASTLTWNTEAFF
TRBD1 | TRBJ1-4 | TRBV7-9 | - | TGTGCCAGCAGCCTGGGACAGGGAATTAATGAAAAACTGTTTTTT | CASSLGQGINEKLFF
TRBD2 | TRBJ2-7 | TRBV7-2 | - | TGTGCCAGCAGCTCGTCCGGGACTAGAGTCCACGAGCAGTACTTC | CASSSSGTRVHEQYF
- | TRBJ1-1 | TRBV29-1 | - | TGCAGCGTTGAATTTAGTTTGAACACTGAAGCTTTCTTT | CSVEFSLNTEAFF
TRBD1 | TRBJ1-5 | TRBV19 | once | TGTGCCAGTAGCTCTTCGAGACAGGGTAATCAGCCCCAGCATTTT | CASSSSRQGNQPQHF
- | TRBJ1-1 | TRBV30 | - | TGTGCCTGGAACCTGGACAGCGGAGCTTTCTTT | CAWNLDSGAFF
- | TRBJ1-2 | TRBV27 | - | TGTGCCAGCTCGGTGATCGGTACCTATGGCTACACCTTC | CASSVIGTYGYTF
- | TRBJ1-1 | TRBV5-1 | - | TGCGCCAGCAGCTTGACTCCGAACACTGAAGCTTTCTTT | CASSLTPNTEAFF
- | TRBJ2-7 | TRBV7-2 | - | TGTGCCAGCAGCTCCCCGCTAGACTACGAGCAGTACTTC | CASSSPLDYEQYF
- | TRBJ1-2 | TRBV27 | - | TGTGCCAGCAGTTTAAGCGGGGTGGGGTATGGCTACACCTTC | CASSLSGVGYGYTF
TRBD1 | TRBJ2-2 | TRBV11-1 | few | TGTGCCAGCAGCCCGGGACAGGGTATCTCCGGGGAGCTGTTTTTT | CASSPGQGISGELFF
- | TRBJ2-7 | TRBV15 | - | TGTGCCACCAGCAGAGATTTTACAGGGCCCGAGCAGTACTTC | CATSRDFTGPEQYF
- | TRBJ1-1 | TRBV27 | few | TGTGCCAGCAGTGCCTCCTACAGGGTCCCCACTGAAGCTTTCTTT | CASSASYRVPTEAFF
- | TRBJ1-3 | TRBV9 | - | TGTGCCAGCAGCGTAGAAGGGGCAAGGCTGCGAAACACCATATATTTT | CASSVEGARLRNTIYF
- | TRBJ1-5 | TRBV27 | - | TGTGCCAGCAAGGCCCGGGAGGGAAGCAATCAGCCCCAGCATTTT | CASKAREGSNQPQHF
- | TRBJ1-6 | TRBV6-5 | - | TGTGCCAGCAGTTATCGAGATAATTCACCCCTCCACTTT | CASSYRDNSPLHF
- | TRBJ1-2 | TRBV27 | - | TGTGCCAGCAGGCCCCCAGGCCCCTATGGCTACACCTTC | CASRPPGPYGYTF
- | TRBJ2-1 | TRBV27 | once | TGTGCCAGCACCTTCAGGGGTACCAATGAGCAGTTCTTC | CASTFRGTNEQFF
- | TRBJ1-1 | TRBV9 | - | TGTGCCAGCAGCGCCACCACGGTCCCCGCTGAAGCTTTCTTT | CASSATTVPAEAFF
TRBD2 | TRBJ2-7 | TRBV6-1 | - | TGTGCCAGCAGTGTGAATTTTTTGTCTAGCGGAGGTCCCTCCTACGAGCAGTACTTC | CASSVNFLSSGGPSYEQYF
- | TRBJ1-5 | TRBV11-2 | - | TGTGCCAGCAGTGGGCAACAAAGGCAGCCCCAGCATTTT | CASSGQQRQPQHF
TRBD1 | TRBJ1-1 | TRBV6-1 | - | TGTGCCAGCAGTGAAGAGGGACAGGGTAGGAGGAACACTGAAGCTTTCTTT | CASSEEGQGRRNTEAFF
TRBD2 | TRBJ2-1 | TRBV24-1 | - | TGTGCCACCAGTGATTTGTTAGGGACTAGCGGGGGTGAGCAGTTCTTC | CATSDLLGTSGGEQFF
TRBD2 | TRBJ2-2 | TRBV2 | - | TGTGCCAGCACAGAGGGAGCGGGGGGCCGTGGCGGGGAGCTGTTTTTT | CASTEGAGGRGGELFF
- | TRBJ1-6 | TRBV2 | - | TGTGCCAGCACCCGACAGGCTTATAATTCACCCCTCCACTTT | CASTRQAYNSPLHF
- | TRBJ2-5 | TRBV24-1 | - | TGTGCCACCAGTGATTTGGGGGGCGAAGAGACCCAGTACTTC | CATSDLGGEETQYF
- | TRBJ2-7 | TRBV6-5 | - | TGTGCCAGCTATCTAGCGCTTAGAGACGAGCAGTACTTC | CASYLALRDEQYF
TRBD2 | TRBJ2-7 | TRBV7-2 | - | TGTGCCAGCAGCTTCTCTAGCGGGGACTACTACGAGCAGTACTTC | CASSFSSGDYYEQYF
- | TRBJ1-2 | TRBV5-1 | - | TGCGCCAGCAGCGTAGACAGGAACTATGGCTACACCTTC | CASSVDRNYGYTF
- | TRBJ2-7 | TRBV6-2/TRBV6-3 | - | TGTGCCAGCAGTTTCCCCAGTGCAGGGCCCTACGAGCAGTACTTC | CASSFPSAGPYEQYF
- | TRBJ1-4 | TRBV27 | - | TGTGCCAGCAGTTTGGGCCAGACTAATGAAAAACTGTTTTTT | CASSLGQTNEKLFF
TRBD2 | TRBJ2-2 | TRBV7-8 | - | TGTGCCACCCAAAGGGTGGCCGGGACTAGCGGGAGGGCGAACACCGGGGAGCTGTTTTTT | CATQRVAGTSGRANTGELFF